The source of this T cell receptor (beta chain) is a study of beta chain features in type 1 diabetes. Broader study findings: Moderately but significantly shorter TCRB CDR3s were found in Type 1 diabetes patients in all four CD4+ subsets. The study found that naive, central memory and Treg TCRB repertoires appeared more similar in patients than in healthy donors.

Trimming took off 0 bases at V and 2 bases at J, with 12 bases between the two ends. The CDR3 extends over 15 amino acids. Germline V lookup: CDR1 SGHNT, CDR2 YYREEE (reference sequence). This clone turned up a few times. Its target is unknown. Expressed TCRB transcripts were sequenced, since all the RNA that had been isolated was reverse transcribed. TCRdb keeps only in-frame clones here, not all; method: immunoSEQ multiplex PCR. The repertoire holds 600,000 to 700,000 clones, with roughly an eighth as singletons. Only one heparinised blood draw was taken per donor, and its volume averaged around 120 mL. Each of the CD4+ naive, central memory, regulatory and stem cell-like memory populations was sorted via CD45RO/CCR7/CD25/CD127/CD95/CD27. The purity of all sorted populations exceeded 95%.

The sample comprised naive CD4+ T cells from blood. This sequence was found in a young man with type 1 diabetes. The chain has TRBV5-4 and TRBJ2-7; TRBD2 is a possible D gene (6 bases). The CDR3 sequence is CASSLVSGPPYEQYF. The CDR3 nucleotides are TGTGCCAGCAGCTTGGTGAGCGGGCCCCCCTACGAGCAGTACTTC.